There are a few counts of the clone carrying this TCR beta chain. The antigen remains unidentified. These data are taken from a study of beta chain features in type 1 diabetes. Regarding the study as a whole: TCRB CDR3s from Type 1 diabetes patients were moderately but significantly shorter in all four CD4+ subsets.

Trimming pared 7 bases from V and 4 bases from J, leaving 7 bases between. Germline loops: CDR1 MDHEN, CDR2 SYDVKM. The CDR3 is 12 amino acids. One heparinised blood draw, averaging about 116 mL, came from each donor. TCRB transcripts that were expressed got sequenced, as all of the isolated RNA had been reverse transcribed. Data came from immunoSEQ multiplex PCR; TCRdb stores just in-frame clones and leaves some out. This table holds 300,000 to 400,000 clones, 8.5% to 10% found once. Sequenced material: central memory CD4+ T cells from blood. The chain carries TRBV28 and TRBJ1-4, with D unclear. The TCR comes from a man younger than 45 with type 1 diabetes. CDR3 region: CASKRFNEKLFF. The CDR3 DNA reads as TGTGCCAGCAAACGGTTTAATGAAAAACTGTTTTTT.